The T cell receptor (beta chain) described here comes from a study of T cells in tumors after PD-1 blockade. Across the whole study: Patients had no prior checkpoint blockade, systemic immunosuppressants, or anti-cancer therapy within 4 weeks. During anti-PD-1 treatment, some patients continued daily vismodegib 150 mg. Study observations and caveats: Blood contained 40% to 50% of the tumor's TCR clonotypes.

V shed 0 bases and J shed 1 base, with 13 bases lying between them. The CDR3 covers 16 residues. Germline V gene data show CDR1 as SGHRS and CDR2 as YFSETQ. For this clone: What it binds is not known.

Produced via immunoSEQ multiplex PCR; TCRdb's table is partial and in-frame only. The sample carries some 43,000 clones, over 75% recorded once. Tumor or blood genomic DNA was sequenced, with inputs of about 550 ng to 6,500 ng. Source: PBMCs, taken before anti-PD-1 treatment. The TCR comes from a human donor with basal cell carcinoma. This chain joins TRBV5-1 and TRBJ1-1, with D perhaps TRBD1 (6 bases). CDR3 bases: TGCGCCAGCAGCTTGGCCGCAGCAGGGGAGAACACTGAAGCTTTCTTT. Encoded protein: CASSLAAAGENTEAFF.